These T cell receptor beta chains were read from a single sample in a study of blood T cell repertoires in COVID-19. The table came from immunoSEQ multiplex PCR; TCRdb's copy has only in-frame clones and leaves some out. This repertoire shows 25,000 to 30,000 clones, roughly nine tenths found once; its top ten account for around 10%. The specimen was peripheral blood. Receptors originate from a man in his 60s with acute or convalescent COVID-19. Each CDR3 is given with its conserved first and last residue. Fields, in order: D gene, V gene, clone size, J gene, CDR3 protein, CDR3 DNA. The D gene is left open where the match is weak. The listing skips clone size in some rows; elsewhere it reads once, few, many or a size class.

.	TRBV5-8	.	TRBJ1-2	CASPVGGGYGYTF	TGTGCCAGCCCCGTAGGGGGGGGCTATGGCTACACCTTC
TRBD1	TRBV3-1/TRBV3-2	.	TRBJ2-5	CASSQGTGPQETQYF	TGTGCCAGCAGCCAAGGGACAGGGCCCCAAGAGACCCAGTACTTC
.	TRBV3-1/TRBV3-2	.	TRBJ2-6	CASSQGQFSGANVLTF	TGTGCCAGCAGCCAAGGACAGTTCTCTGGGGCCAACGTCCTGACTTTC
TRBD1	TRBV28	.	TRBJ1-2	CASSDRAYYGYTF	TGTGCCAGCAGCGACAGGGCCTACTATGGCTACACCTTC
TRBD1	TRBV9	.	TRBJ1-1	CASSVDQGTGSIRYTEAFF	TGTGCCAGCAGCGTAGATCAAGGGACAGGATCTATCAGGTACACTGAAGCTTTCTTT
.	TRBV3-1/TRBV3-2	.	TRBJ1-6	CASSSINRGDSPLHF	TGTGCCAGCAGCTCAATCAATCGGGGGGATTCACCCCTCCACTTT
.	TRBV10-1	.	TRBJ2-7	CASSEPGHLSAYEQYF	TGCGCCAGCAGTGAACCGGGACATCTGAGTGCCTACGAGCAGTACTTC
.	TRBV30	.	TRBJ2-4	CAWSVIPKNIQYF	TGTGCCTGGAGTGTTATCCCCAAAAACATTCAGTACTTC
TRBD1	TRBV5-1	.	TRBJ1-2	CASSLGDRAGYTF	TGCGCCAGCAGCTTGGGGGACAGGGCTGGCTACACCTTC
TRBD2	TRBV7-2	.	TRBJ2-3	CASSLSGAGTDTQYF	TGTGCCAGCAGCCTTAGCGGGGCGGGCACAGATACGCAGTATTTT
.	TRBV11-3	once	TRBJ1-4	CASGTGVRAVNEKLFF	TGTGCCAGCGGGACTGGCGTGCGGGCAGTTAATGAAAAACTGTTTTTT
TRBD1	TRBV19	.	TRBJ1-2	CASNTGGYGYTF	TGTGCCAGTAACACAGGGGGCTATGGCTACACCTTC
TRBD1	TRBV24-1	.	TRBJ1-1	CATSDTRTGSTEAFF	TGTGCCACCAGTGATACCCGGACAGGGAGCACTGAAGCTTTCTTT
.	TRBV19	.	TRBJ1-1	CASRGGSWGSTEAFF	TGTGCCAGTAGGGGGGGGTCTTGGGGCAGCACTGAAGCTTTCTTT
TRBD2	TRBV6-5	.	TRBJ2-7	CASRSPGLEGEQYF	TGTGCCAGCCGTTCTCCGGGACTAGAAGGCGAGCAGTACTTC
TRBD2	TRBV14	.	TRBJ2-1	CASSLGLAGRGEQFF	TGTGCCAGCAGCCTGGGACTAGCGGGACGGGGTGAGCAGTTCTTC
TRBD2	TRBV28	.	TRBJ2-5	CASSLLAGGQETQYF	TGTGCCAGCAGCCTACTAGCGGGAGGCCAAGAGACCCAGTACTTC
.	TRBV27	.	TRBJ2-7	CASSSLTPYEQYF	TGTGCCAGCAGTTCCCTCACACCGTACGAGCAGTACTTC
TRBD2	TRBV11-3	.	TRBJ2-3	CASSLAGGITDTQYF	TGTGCCAGCAGCCTAGCGGGGGGGATCACAGATACGCAGTATTTT
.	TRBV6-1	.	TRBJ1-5	CASIGRENQPQHF	TGTGCCAGCATAGGGAGGGAAAATCAGCCCCAGCATTTT
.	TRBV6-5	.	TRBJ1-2	CASSIGTTNYGYTF	TGTGCCAGCAGTATAGGGACAACTAACTATGGCTACACCTTC
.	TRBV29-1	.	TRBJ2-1	CSVDPQLGNEQFF	TGCAGCGTTGATCCCCAACTAGGGAATGAGCAGTTCTTC
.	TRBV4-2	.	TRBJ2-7	CASSQGPTAGGYEQYF	TGTGCCAGCAGCCAAGGGCCCACAGCAGGAGGCTACGAGCAGTACTTC
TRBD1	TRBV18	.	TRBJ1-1	CASLRVNIQGSVNTEAFF	TGTGCCAGCTTACGCGTAAATATACAGGGGTCAGTTAACACTGAAGCTTTCTTT
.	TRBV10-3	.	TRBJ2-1	CATGQLLSYNEQFF	TGTGCCACTGGACAGCTACTTTCCTACAATGAGCAGTTCTTC
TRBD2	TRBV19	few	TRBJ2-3	CASSGLAGVSTDTQYF	TGTGCCAGTAGCGGACTAGCGGGGGTGAGCACAGATACGCAGTATTTT
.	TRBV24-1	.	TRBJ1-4	CATSDSRGSNEKLFF	TGTGCCACCAGTGATTCGCGGGGCTCAAATGAAAAACTGTTTTTT